The entry below gives a single T cell receptor (beta chain) sequence along with its context. There is no known antigen for this receptor. No per-base quality is available; no much larger clone lies one base away. Whole blood was collected in K2EDTA tubes by collaborating institutions according to the institutions' own protocols. For TCRbeta analysis, collaborator samples were shipped as frozen whole blood, as isolated PBMCs, or as DNA extracted from either sample type. CDR1 and CDR2 were assigned from the germline V gene (reference sequence) as MNHEY and SMNVEV. The CDR3 covers 14 residues, taking in both the cysteine and the phenylalanine. Only the CDR3 DNA is retained, 42 bases long and in frame from the first base. V drops 1 base and J drops 4 bases, leaving 8 bases in between. The immunoSEQ Assay, a bias-controlled multiplex PCR, was used to amplify TCRbeta CDR3 regions from genomic DNA. The source study handled its data this way. Nucleated cell counts per sample were estimated from amplification of reference gene primers within the assay. Sequence reads were collapsed and filtered to measure the absolute abundance of every unique TCRbeta CDR3 rearrangement. For each sample, productive Simpson clonality was calculated as the square root of Simpson's diversity index over productive rearrangements. Imported from immuneACCESS, the table was reduced by TCRdb to in-frame sequences with V and J called. These copies leave out some clones; in studies compared against another copy, an unresolved V gene accounts for under half, and the cause of the remainder is not known. V and J calls plus clone size are reproduced from that table; the DNA served to infer D and trimming. The sample table records some 260,000 clones; around 90% of these occur just once. The top ten clonotypes cover roughly 0.8% of the sample.

This entry is derived from a study of blood T cell repertoires in COVID-19 (TCRdb year 2020). Context from the whole study: The collaborator samples originated in the United States, Italy and Spain and spanned the acute and convalescent phases of COVID-19. Deeply sampled blood TCRbeta repertoires from subjects exposed to, actively infected with, or recovered from COVID-19 were included in the dataset. A freely available public database, intended as a resource for researchers studying the immune response to SARS-CoV-2, is where the repertoires were released. Samples were obtained from the ongoing ImmuneRACE study (first 160 participants) and from 1,200 or so subjects provided by 6 global collaborators. The material from the prospective study consisted of cDNA or gDNA derived from T cells, B-cell-depleted T cells, or PBMCs. Where HLA class I and class II types were available, the types were taken from metadata supplied by the sample provider, not from assay-based typing. The sample metadata nearly always contained a de-identified subject ID, COVID-19 status, age in years and sex.

Overall results and qualifications from the work: Clinical and demographic metadata were provided uncurated, with the amount varying by source and participant.

The source material was peripheral blood. Rearrangement joined TRBV27 to TRBJ1-3, with the D gene call left open. The clonotype comes from a woman aged 25-40 years with acute or convalescent COVID-19. The CDR3 is CASSLYGPGNTIYF. The DNA reads as follows: TGTGCCAGCAGTTTATATGGCCCAGGAAACACCATATATTTT.